This passage covers 32 T cell receptor beta chains from one sample sequenced in a study of Graves' ophthalmopathy and Graves' hyperthyroidism. Amplification of TCR beta CDR3 regions used RNA transcripts. The first round was an RT-PCR with HTBI primers, and the second round was a multiplex PCR. TCRdb passed the multiplex PCR reads through MiXCR, listing each CDR3 protein once. This sample has a few hundred thousand distinct CDR3 sequences, with less than 45% found just once. Material: peripheral blood or thyroid tissue (not recorded which). These receptors originate from an adult man with Graves' hyperthyroidism.

The chain has TRBV10-2 and TRBJ2-7; 9 bases fit TRBD1. Trimming at V came to 2 bases and at J to 7 bases, leaving 0 bases not matched to a gene. CDR3 length equals 12 residues. Germline-derived CDR1 and CDR2 are WSHSY and SAAADI. The CDR3 spells CASSEGQGEQYF. DNA for the CDR3: TGCGCCAGCAGTGAGGGACAGGGGGAGCAGTACTTC.

This clonotype has only a few counts. The chain couples TRBV7-2 to TRBJ1-1; a possible D gene is TRBD1 (5 bases). CDR3 length: 13 amino acids. The germline V gene has CDR1 SGHTA and CDR2 FQGNSA. V gave up 7 bases and J gave up 0 bases, with 9 bases separating them. CDR3 residues: CASTTGVNTEAFF. In nucleotides, the CDR3 is TGTGCCAGCACCACGGGGGTGAACACTGAAGCTTTCTTT.

The sample holds many counts of this clonotype. The chain combines TRBV7-9 with TRBJ2-7; D may be TRBD1 or TRBD2 (5 bases each). CDR1 and CDR2 (germline): SEHNR, FQNEAQ (reference sequence). The V end lost 4 bases, the J end lost 3 bases, and 16 bases lay between the germline ends. The CDR3 is made up of 15 amino acids. The CDR3 nucleotides read TGTGCCAGCAGCTCTACAGGCCGCGGACTCTACGAGCAGTACTTC. Its translation: CASSSTGRGLYEQYF.

About this clonotype itself: A much bigger clone sits one base away, suggesting this may be a read error. This chain's CDR3 is CVSGNFNSPLHF. CDR3 in DNA: TGTGTCAGCGGAAATTTTAATTCACCCCTCCACTTT. This chain links TRBV6-5 with TRBJ1-6; the D is unclear. The CDR3 is made up of 12 amino acids. Germline loops: CDR1 MNHEY, CDR2 SVGAGI.

CDR3 DNA sequence: TGCAGCGTTGAAGTGATGGTTAGCGGAAACACCGGGGAGCTGTTTTTT. This codes for CSVEVMVSGNTGELFF. The rearrangement uses TRBV29-1 and TRBJ2-2; a possible D gene is TRBD2 (6 bases). Per the germline V gene, CDR1 is SQVTM and CDR2 is ANQGSEA. The CDR3 loop spans 16 amino acids. V gave up 1 base and J gave up 2 bases, with 14 bases separating them.

About this clonotype itself: One end of the junction is discordant with germline, which a read error may explain. The rearrangement joins TRBV7-3 to TRBJ2-7; maybe TRBD1 (6 bases). Per the germline V gene, CDR1 is SGHTA and CDR2 is FQGTGA. The length of the CDR3 is 14 residues. CDR3 in amino acids: CASRPRQESYERYF. DNA of the CDR3: TGCGCCAGCAGACCCAGACAGGAGTCCTACGAGCGGTACTTC.

This chain uses TRBV20-1 with TRBJ2-7; 12 bases are shared with TRBD2. The V and J ends lost 1 base and 7 bases, in that order; junction bases with no gene match: 8. Germline CDR1 and CDR2: DFQATT and SNEGSKA (reference sequence). This CDR3 is built from 15 residues. Here the CDR3 DNA reads TGCAGTGCTAGAGGACTAGCGGGAGTTCCTGGTGAGCAGTACTTC. Its protein is CSARGLAGVPGEQYF.

Of note for this clonotype: A much more abundant neighbour one base away suggests this may be a read error. This chain connects TRBV2 to TRBJ1-5, with 9 bases that match TRBD1. Trimming cost V 8 bases and J 6 bases; bases outside gene matches: 11. The CDR3 sequence is 15 residues long. Germline V gene lookup returns CDR1 SNHLY and CDR2 FYNNEI. The CDR3 region has the DNA TGTGCCAGCGGTAGGACAGGGGTGTACAGTCAGCCCCAGCATTTT. Translating it yields CASGRTGVYSQPQHF.

This clonotype was counted at least ten times. The rearrangement uses TRBV6-5 and TRBJ2-5; 14 nucleotides agree with TRBD2. The CDR3 is 14 residues long. Germline CDR1 MNHEY, CDR2 SVGAGI. The ends lost 8 bases at V and 3 bases at J; junction bases unmatched: 2. In nucleotides, the CDR3 is TGTGCCAGCGCGGGACTAGCGGGAGAAGAGACCCAGTACTTC. It codes for CASAGLAGEETQYF.

This chain links TRBV7-9 with TRBJ1-2, with D maybe TRBD1 (5 bases). Germline values: CDR1 SEHNR, CDR2 FQNEAQ (reference sequence). Trimming shortened V by 5 bases and J by 2 bases, and 18 bases separated the two germline ends. This CDR3 region has 16 residues. The CDR3 DNA follows: TGTGCCAGCAGCCTAAGATCAGGGATCATAAACTATGGCTACACCTTC. Translating gives CASSLRSGIINYGYTF.

This clonotype was counted at least ten times. The chain uses TRBV12-3 or TRBV12-4 and TRBJ2-5; 8 nucleotides align to TRBD2. V lost 6 bases and J lost 2; bases outside the gene matches: 5. The CDR3 has 14 residues. CDR3 nucleotides: TGTGCCAGCAGCTATACTAGCGGACAAGAGACCCAGTACTTC. This encodes CASSYTSGQETQYF.

The rearrangement links TRBV29-1 to TRBJ2-6, with D possibly TRBD2 on 6 matching bases. The CDR3 is 15 amino acids. Trimming left V 7 bases short and J 1 base short, with 14 bases between. Germline V gives CDR1 SQVTM, CDR2 ANQGSEA. This CDR3 is CSATGRGSGANVLTF. CDR3 DNA: TGCAGCGCGACGGGACGGGGGTCTGGGGCCAACGTCCTGACTTTC. Supplemented by reference TRBV29-1 and TRBJ2-6, the full variable domain reads SAVISQKPSRDICQRGTSLTIQCQVDSQVTMMFWYRQQPGQSLTLIATANQGSEATYESGFVIDKFPISRPNLTFSTLTVSNMSPEDSSIYLCSATGRGSGANVLTFGAGSRLTVL.

The sample holds many counts of this clonotype. V and J are TRBV10-3 and TRBJ2-7; D uncertain. The germline V and J ends were trimmed by 0 bases and 5 bases, with 5 bases remaining between them. The CDR3 consists of 12 residues. The germline gives CDR1 ENHRY, CDR2 SYGVKD. The CDR3 reads CAISESLDEQYF. DNA for the CDR3: TGTGCCATCAGTGAGTCGTTGGACGAGCAGTACTTC.

This clonotype was observed a handful of times. This sequence joins TRBV12-3 or TRBV12-4 and TRBJ2-2; a possible D gene is TRBD1 (6 bases). V was clipped by 4 bases and J by 6 bases, with 21 bases between them. The CDR3 totals 17 residues. CDR3 in DNA: TGTGCCAGCAGTTCTGACGCCGGGACACCAAACGCCGGGGAGCTGTTTTTT. Amino acid sequence: CASSSDAGTPNAGELFF.

Ten or more counts support this clonotype. The V call is TRBV6-1, the J call TRBJ2-7, with TRBD1 identical over 8 bases. After removal of 0 bases from V and 4 bases from J, the junction contained 11 bases not matched to a gene. CDR1 is MNHNS, CDR2 SASEGT, per germline. The CDR3 covers 17 residues. The DNA for the CDR3 is TGTGCCAGCAGTGAAGCATTCGCAGGGGGCGGTGGGTACGAGCAGTACTTC. Protein sequence: CASSEAFAGGGGYEQYF.

Comments on this clonotype: A read error may account for a junction end that differs from germline. The V and J genes are TRBV12-3 or TRBV12-4 and TRBJ1-1; TRBD1 might be the D (5 bases). CDR3 length: 16 residues. CDR3 in DNA: TGTGCCAGCAGATCCCCGACCGGGGGATTGAACACTGAAGCTTCCTTT. Translating it yields CASRSPTGGLNTEASF.

J is TRBJ2-6 and V is TRBV7-9; 7 bases match TRBD1. Unmatched junction bases numbered 4, after V lost 2 bases and J lost 0 bases. Looked up from germline, CDR1 is SEHNR and CDR2 is FQNEAQ (reference sequence). The CDR3 has 17 residues. The CDR3 DNA follows: TGTGCCAGCAGCTTAAGGGGGCCCGGCTCTGGGGCCAACGTCCTGACTTTC. Protein product: CASSLRGPGSGANVLTF.

This clonotype showed up many times. Relative to the germline gene, one junction end is altered; a read error may explain this. The chain links TRBV7-7 to TRBJ2-7, with no clear D. The germline V gene encodes CDR1 SSHAT and CDR2 FNYEAQ (reference sequence). This CDR3 has 13 residues. CDR3 region: CASSLAPTYEQYF. The DNA of the CDR3 is TGTGCTAGCAGCTTAGCCCCTACCTACGAGCAGTACTTC.

This clonotype came up many times. The chain uses TRBV5-5 and TRBJ1-5; weak D call: TRBD1 (6 bases). In germline, CDR1 is SGHKS, CDR2 YYEKEE (reference sequence). V lost 4 bases to trimming and J lost 11 bases, with 16 bases between them. The CDR3 covers 13 residues. In DNA form, the CDR3 reads TGTGCCAGCAGCACGATCCCAGGGGAAGCCCAGCATTTT. It is translated as CASSTIPGEAQHF.

The sample holds many counts of this clonotype. The chain is built from TRBV19 and TRBJ2-5, with TRBD2 as a possible D gene (6 bases). Germline-derived CDR1 and CDR2 are LNHDA and SQIVND (reference sequence). CDR3 length: 17 amino acids. Trimming removed 4 bases from V and 5 bases from J, with 23 bases in between. The CDR3 DNA reads as TGTGCCAGTAGTACCTATAAGCGGCGCGGGATACCGGAGACCCAGTACTTC. Translation gives CASSTYKRRGIPETQYF.

This clonotype was recorded once. V usage is TRBV2 and J usage is TRBJ1-2; the match to TRBD1 covers 9 bases. The CDR3 runs to 15 residues. V dropped 4 bases and J dropped 5; count of bases not matched to a gene: 8. Looked up from germline, CDR1 is SNHLY and CDR2 is FYNNEI. CDR3 in DNA: TGTGCCAGCAGTGCTAGTATCGGGACAGGGTATGGCTACACCTTC. As protein: CASSASIGTGYGYTF. The entire variable domain, with the rest obtained from reference TRBV2 and TRBJ1-2, is as follows: EPEVTQTPSHQVTQMGQEVILRCVPISNHLYFYWYRQILGQKVEFLVSFYNNEISEKSEIFDDQFSVERPDGSNFTLKIRSTKLEDSAMYFCASSASIGTGYGYTFGSGTRLTVV.

The chain employs TRBV20-1 and TRBJ2-5, with TRBD2 matching over 10 bases. Germline-derived CDR1 and CDR2 are DFQATT and SNEGSKA (reference sequence). The J segment lost 4 bases and the V segment lost 4 bases, leaving 3 bases of the junction unmatched. There are 13 residues in the CDR3. CDR3 protein: CSATLAGGETQYF. CDR3 nucleotides: TGCAGTGCTACCTTAGCGGGGGGAGAGACCCAGTACTTC.

Here the CDR3 reads CASSMRTGRIYGYTF. The CDR3 region has the DNA TGTGCCAGTAGTATGAGGACAGGGAGAATCTATGGCTACACCTTC. This rearrangement joins TRBV19 to TRBJ1-2; TRBD1 matches 8 bases. CDR3 length equals 15 residues. CDR1 and CDR2 from the germline V gene are LNHDA and SQIVND (reference sequence). The V and J ends lost 3 bases and 4 bases, in that order; junction bases with no gene match: 7.

Worth noting for this clonotype: Since a much larger clone is just one base distant, this may be a read error. V and J are TRBV9 and TRBJ1-2; 7 nucleotides align to TRBD1. Germline CDR1 is SGDLS and CDR2 is YYNGEE. This CDR3 spans 16 amino acids. V lost 0 bases and J lost 3; bases outside the gene matches: 8. This CDR3 reads CASSVAGTVEDYGYTF. DNA for the CDR3: TGTGCCAGCAGCGTAGCCGGGACAGTGGAGGACTATGGCTACACCTTC.

This clonotype was counted at least ten times. The chain combines TRBV24-1 with TRBJ2-6, with D perhaps matching TRBD2 (5 bases). The CDR3 sequence is 15 residues long. V was cut by 5 bases and J by 0 bases, with 7 bases left in between. CDR1 KGHDR and CDR2 SFDVKD come from the germline V gene. The chain's CDR3 is CATSAAGSGANVLTF. The CDR3 DNA is TGTGCCACCAGTGCTGCGGGCTCTGGGGCCAACGTCCTGACTTTC.

In this sample, this clonotype turned up many times. The chain has TRBV6-1 and TRBJ1-1; 9 bases fit TRBD1. With V trimmed by 2 bases and J by 6 bases, 10 bases remained unmatched. CDR1 and CDR2 (germline): MNHNS, SASEGT. The CDR3 extends over 16 amino acids. CDR3 region: CASSERDRARKAEAFF. The CDR3 DNA reads as TGTGCCAGCAGTGAACGGGACAGGGCTAGGAAGGCTGAAGCTTTCTTT.

V is TRBV29-1 and J is TRBJ2-7, with TRBD1 identical over 10 bases. Germline CDR1 is SQVTM and CDR2 is ANQGSEA. Trimming at V came to 8 bases and at J to 5 bases, leaving 12 bases not matched to a gene. The CDR3 covers 14 residues. CDR3: CSQDAGTGVNEQYF. The CDR3 DNA reads TGCAGCCAAGATGCCGGGACAGGGGTAAACGAGCAGTACTTC.

The chain uses TRBV19 and TRBJ2-7; TRBD2 matches 10 bases. This CDR3 is 17 amino acids long. Germline V lookup: CDR1 LNHDA, CDR2 SQIVND (reference sequence). The V segment lost 5 bases and the J segment 0 bases; nucleotides outside the gene matches: 10. The CDR3 region is CASSPRFSGGRSYEQYF. The CDR3 nucleotides are TGTGCCAGTAGTCCCAGATTTAGCGGGGGGCGCTCCTACGAGCAGTACTTC. Full variable domain (outside the CDR3, taken from reference TRBV19 and TRBJ2-7): DGGITQSPKYLFRKEGQNVTLSCEQNLNHDAMYWYRQDPGQGLRLIYYSQIVNDFQKGDIAEGYSVSREKKESFPLTVTSAQKNPTAFYLCASSPRFSGGRSYEQYFGPGTRLTVT.

The V and J genes are TRBV7-8 and TRBJ1-1; D is uncertain. V was trimmed by 5 bases and J by 0 bases, leaving 19 bases between them. Germline values: CDR1 SGHVS, CDR2 FQNEAQ. CDR3 length: 17 amino acids. CDR3 bases: TGTGCCAGCAGCCTCAGCCGGACGGGTTTCATGAACACTGAAGCTTTCTTT. It is translated as CASSLSRTGFMNTEAFF.

V is TRBV11-2 and J is TRBJ2-6; 7 bases are shared with TRBD2. Per germline, CDR1 SGHAT and CDR2 FQNNGV. Trimming removed 4 bases from V and 5 bases from J; junction bases left unmatched: 2. This CDR3 comprises 14 residues. The CDR3 nucleotides read TGTGCCAGCAGCTACAGCGGGAGGGCCAACGTCCTGACTTTC. It is translated as CASSYSGRANVLTF.

This sequence joins TRBV30 and TRBJ1-6, with D uncertain. Trimming stripped 3 bases from V and 7 bases from J, with 13 bases between. CDR3 length: 14 residues. Germline lookup yields CDR1 GTSNPN and CDR2 SVGIG (reference sequence). The CDR3 is CAWSTWAENSPLHF. The CDR3 DNA reads TGTGCCTGGAGCACGTGGGCGGAGAATTCACCCCTCCACTTT.

The J gene is TRBJ2-1, the V gene TRBV19, with no clear D. Trimming pared 4 bases from V and 8 bases from J, leaving 9 bases between. Germline V gene data show CDR1 as LNHDA and CDR2 as SQIVND (reference sequence). The CDR3 has 12 residues. The CDR3: CASSNRLDEQFF. The CDR3 coding sequence is TGTGCCAGTAGTAACAGATTAGATGAGCAGTTCTTC.